These T cell receptor beta chains were read from a single sample in a study of cytomegalovirus exposure and HLA in healthy donors. Clones were sequenced by immunoSEQ multiplex PCR, and TCRdb holds only the in-frame ones, with some missing. Counted here are 150,000 or so clones, around four fifths occurring once; the ten biggest clones make up 1.4%. The sequenced material came from PBMCs. These receptors were collected from a woman in her twenties or thirties in good health and CMV-seronegative. Both conserved end residues are part of each CDR3. The D gene is left open where the match is weak. The size of a clone is reported for some rows only, either as once, few or many, or as a class for expanded clones.

V	J	size	D	CDR3	DNA
TRBV6-1	TRBJ2-7	.	.	CASSELSLASYEQYF	TGTGCCAGCAGTGAACTCTCGCTAGCGTCCTACGAGCAGTACTTC
TRBV5-1	TRBJ1-1	once	.	CASSSQGGDTEAFF	TGCGCCAGCAGCTCCCAGGGAGGGGACACTGAAGCTTTCTTT
TRBV27	TRBJ2-3	.	TRBD2	CASSLFPSGGPPDTQYF	TGTGCCAGCAGTTTATTTCCTAGCGGGGGGCCTCCCGATACGCAGTATTTT
TRBV7-8	TRBJ2-7	.	.	CASSRTKKPYEQYF	TGTGCCAGCAGTCGGACTAAGAAGCCCTACGAGCAGTACTTC
TRBV10-2	TRBJ2-1	.	.	CASSDPGIAQFF	TGCGCCAGCAGTGACCCAGGGATCGCGCAGTTCTTC
TRBV2	TRBJ2-2	.	.	CASMGTYTGELFF	TGTGCCAGCATGGGCACCTACACCGGGGAGCTGTTTTTT
TRBV7-8	TRBJ1-2	.	TRBD1	CASSPEGAVNYGYTF	TGTGCCAGCAGCCCTGAGGGGGCGGTTAACTATGGCTACACCTTC
TRBV11-2	TRBJ2-3	.	.	CASSPIRGWSDTQYF	TGTGCCAGCAGCCCCATCAGGGGATGGTCAGATACGCAGTATTTT
TRBV29-1	TRBJ2-1	once	TRBD1	CSAGQAYNEQFF	TGCAGCGCGGGACAGGCCTACAATGAGCAGTTCTTC
TRBV1	TRBJ2-7	once	.	CTSSRTGLADNYEQYF	TGCACCAGCAGCCGGACCGGACTAGCGGACAACTACGAGCAGTACTTC
TRBV19	TRBJ2-2	.	TRBD1	CASSIGGTGKGTGELFF	TGTGCCAGTAGTATCGGTGGGACAGGGAAGGGAACCGGGGAGCTGTTTTTT
TRBV12-1	TRBJ2-7	.	.	CASSFSPGFSLCEQYF	TGTGCCAGCAGCTTCTCGCCGGGATTCTCCCTCTGCGAGCAGTACTTC
TRBV6-5	TRBJ2-1	.	TRBD1	CASSGDRASDEQFF	TGTGCCAGCAGCGGGGACAGGGCGTCTGATGAGCAGTTCTTC
TRBV7-2	TRBJ2-4	.	TRBD2	CASRQALAGGQSKNIQYF	TGTGCCAGCAGGCAAGCACTAGCGGGGGGGCAATCCAAAAACATTCAGTACTTC
TRBV12-5	TRBJ2-1	.	.	CASAIRDEQFF	TGTGCTAGTGCCATTAGAGATGAGCAGTTCTTC
TRBV28	TRBJ2-5	once	TRBD1	CASSSDREETQYF	TGTGCCAGCAGCTCGGACAGGGAAGAGACCCAGTACTTC
TRBV6-1	TRBJ1-1	.	.	CASSSRGGVTEAFF	TGTGCCAGCAGTTCCCGGGGAGGGGTCACTGAAGCTTTCTTT
TRBV5-1	TRBJ2-7	few	.	CASSFTRNYEQYF	TGCGCCAGCAGCTTCACGCGGAACTACGAGCAGTACTTC
TRBV5-1	TRBJ1-3	.	.	CASSLVGARNTIYF	TGCGCCAGCAGCTTGGTTGGGGCGAGAAACACCATATATTTT
TRBV6-5	TRBJ2-7	.	TRBD1	CASSVRDSTYEQYF	TGTGCCAGCAGTGTCCGGGACAGCACTTACGAGCAGTACTTC
TRBV18	TRBJ1-5	.	.	CASSPQGFDQPQHF	TGTGCCAGCTCACCACAGGGGTTCGATCAGCCCCAGCATTTT
TRBV5-1	TRBJ1-2	.	TRBD1	CASSLVAGGDYVYTF	TGCGCCAGCAGCTTGGTGGCAGGGGGCGACTATGTCTACACCTTC
TRBV27	TRBJ1-6	.	TRBD1	CASRRSTGQGFSYNSPLHF	TGTGCCAGCCGCCGTAGCACGGGACAGGGGTTTTCCTATAATTCACCCCTCCACTTT
TRBV11-2	TRBJ2-5	.	TRBD2	CASSLTGGKETQYF	TGTGCCAGCAGCTTGACGGGGGGAAAAGAGACCCAGTACTTC
TRBV7-9	TRBJ2-5	.	TRBD1	CASSFGSVTGVGETQYF	TGTGCCAGCAGCTTTGGAAGCGTGACAGGGGTAGGAGAGACCCAGTACTTC
TRBV7-9	TRBJ2-3	.	.	CASSLGLAQASDTQYF	TGTGCCAGCAGCTTAGGCCTAGCCCAAGCCTCAGATACGCAGTATTTT
TRBV19	TRBJ2-3	.	.	CASSIWGWRTDTQYF	TGTGCCAGTAGTATATGGGGTTGGAGGACAGATACGCAGTATTTT
TRBV4-1	TRBJ2-7	few	.	CASSQGASAYEQYF	TGCGCCAGCAGCCAAGGGGCCTCGGCCTACGAGCAGTACTTC
TRBV7-9	TRBJ2-1	.	.	CASSLGGLHYNEQFF	TGTGCCAGCAGCTTAGGTGGACTACACTACAATGAGCAGTTCTTC
TRBV5-4	TRBJ1-1	.	.	CASSGHGATEAFF	TGTGCCAGCAGCGGCCACGGAGCCACTGAAGCTTTCTTT
TRBV21-1	TRBJ2-2	.	.	CASSKAEQGGPSNTGELFF	TGTGCCAGCAGCAAAGCTGAGCAGGGGGGCCCTTCGAACACCGGGGAGCTGTTTTTT
TRBV6-6	TRBJ1-2	.	.	CASSGLTGETNYGYTF	TGTGCCAGCAGTGGCCTTACGGGGGAAACTAACTATGGCTACACCTTC
TRBV19	TRBJ1-1	.	.	CASSIRGNTEAFF	TGTGCCAGTAGTATCAGAGGGAACACTGAAGCTTTCTTT
TRBV2	TRBJ1-5	.	.	CASSGPMRGLNQPQHF	TGTGCCAGCAGTGGGCCAATGCGGGGGCTCAATCAGCCCCAGCATTTT
TRBV18	TRBJ1-2	.	TRBD1	CASSAQGASGYTF	TGTGCCAGCTCAGCACAGGGGGCATCGGGCTACACCTTC
TRBV7-9	TRBJ2-7	.	.	CASSLAAGIPYEQYF	TGTGCCAGCAGCTTAGCGGCAGGGATCCCCTACGAGCAGTACTTC
TRBV19	TRBJ2-5	.	.	CASSALAKETQYF	TGTGCCAGTAGTGCCCTAGCCAAAGAGACCCAGTACTTC
TRBV9	TRBJ1-1	.	.	CASSVVAENTEAFF	TGTGCCAGCAGCGTAGTGGCAGAGAACACTGAAGCTTTCTTT
TRBV18	TRBJ1-5	.	.	CASSRDSNQPQHF	TGTGCCAGCTCGCGGGACAGCAATCAGCCCCAGCATTTT
TRBV19	TRBJ2-1	few	.	CASSPRRGSAYNEQFF	TGTGCCAGTAGTCCCCGCCGAGGGTCTGCCTACAATGAGCAGTTCTTC
TRBV14	TRBJ1-6	.	.	CASSQGGNRRNSPLHF	TGTGCCAGCAGCCAAGGCGGTAACAGGCGGAATTCACCCCTCCACTTT
TRBV5-1	TRBJ2-7	.	.	CASSLESASEQYF	TGCGCCAGCAGCTTGGAGTCTGCGAGCGAGCAGTACTTC
TRBV7-3	TRBJ2-7	.	TRBD2	CASSVIAGGYEQYF	TGTGCCAGCAGCGTTATAGCGGGGGGTTACGAGCAGTACTTC
TRBV28	TRBJ1-2	.	.	CASGPNYGYTF	TGTGCCAGCGGGCCAAACTATGGCTACACCTTC
TRBV18	TRBJ1-1	.	TRBD1	CASSSDRGLGTEAFF	TGTGCCAGCTCAAGTGACAGGGGGCTGGGCACTGAAGCTTTCTTT
TRBV5-1	TRBJ2-7	.	.	CASHQGGPQTPLYEQYF	TGCGCCAGCCACCAAGGTGGGCCGCAAACTCCACTCTACGAGCAGTACTTC
TRBV6-1	TRBJ2-7	.	TRBD1	CASNRDRGHYEQYF	TGTGCCAGCAACCGGGACAGGGGTCATTACGAGCAGTACTTC